The entry that follows covers one TCR beta chain sequence. Its target is not known. Unique molecular identifiers were used to barcode this TCRbeta library. TCRdb re-derived calls from the PCR reads in MiXCR, one entry per CDR3 protein. Of 500,000 to 750,000 distinct CDR3 sequences listed, under 15% are singletons. The sample belongs to a study of T-cell reconstitution after alpha-beta-depleted transplantation in children. The study, taken as a whole, reports: Some patients showed high day-60 TCRbeta diversity, which derived from surviving recipient T cells and thymic progenitors. T-cell counts and diversity at one year following transplant were attributed mainly to newly produced T cells. The origin of alpha-beta T cells about two months after transplant was reportedly several hundred expanded graft clones.

V was cut by 2 bases and J by 2 bases, with 10 bases left in between. This CDR3 has 14 amino acids. Germline V gene data show CDR1 as KGHSH and CDR2 as LQKENI. This sequence originates from a male patient younger than 18 who had a stem cell transplant for acute myeloid leukemia, so the T cells may come from the graft donor. The specimen was PBMCs, mostly from graft donor cells, collected 360 days after TCRalphabeta/CD19-depleted stem cell transplant. The chain carries TRBV18 and TRBJ2-7; weak D call: TRBD1 (6 bases). The CDR3 DNA is TGTGCCAGCTCACCAGGGACACGAGCCTACGAGCAGTACTTC. Translated: CASSPGTRAYEQYF.